This T cell receptor beta chain was identified during a study of cytomegalovirus exposure and HLA in healthy donors. Study-wide background: Membership in the Caucasian-associated ancestry cluster was found for 65% to 85% of almost 400 genotyped donors. Notes on the study in general: Later analysis identified a missense DCLRE1C variant that was linked to TCR beta V- and J-gene trimming. The study recorded some 160 TCR beta chains that were cytomegalovirus-associated.

Regarding this clone: The antigen remains undetermined.

V lost 4 bases, J lost 3 bases, and 4 bases lay in between. Germline lookup yields CDR1 DFQATT and CDR2 SNEGSKA (reference sequence). The CDR3 length is 11 residues. Primers for the PCR totalled 60 Vbeta and 13 Jbeta. Original processing methods: In a later analysis, some 10 million of approximately 86 million unique beta chains occurred in at least two donors. Generated by immunoSEQ multiplex PCR, the TCRdb table keeps only in-frame clones and is missing some. The V and J calls and clone size were taken over from that table, and D and trimming were inferred from the DNA. Altogether about 130,000 clones are present, 65% to 90% being singletons, with the ten largest covering about 1.2%.

The sequence came from a girl aged 2 to 9 in good health and CMV-seronegative. The chain links TRBV20-1 to TRBJ2-4; D call uncertain. Material for sequencing was PBMCs. The CDR3 DNA reads TGCAGTGCTACCCTCAAAAACATTCAGTACTTC. Translating it yields CSATLKNIQYF.